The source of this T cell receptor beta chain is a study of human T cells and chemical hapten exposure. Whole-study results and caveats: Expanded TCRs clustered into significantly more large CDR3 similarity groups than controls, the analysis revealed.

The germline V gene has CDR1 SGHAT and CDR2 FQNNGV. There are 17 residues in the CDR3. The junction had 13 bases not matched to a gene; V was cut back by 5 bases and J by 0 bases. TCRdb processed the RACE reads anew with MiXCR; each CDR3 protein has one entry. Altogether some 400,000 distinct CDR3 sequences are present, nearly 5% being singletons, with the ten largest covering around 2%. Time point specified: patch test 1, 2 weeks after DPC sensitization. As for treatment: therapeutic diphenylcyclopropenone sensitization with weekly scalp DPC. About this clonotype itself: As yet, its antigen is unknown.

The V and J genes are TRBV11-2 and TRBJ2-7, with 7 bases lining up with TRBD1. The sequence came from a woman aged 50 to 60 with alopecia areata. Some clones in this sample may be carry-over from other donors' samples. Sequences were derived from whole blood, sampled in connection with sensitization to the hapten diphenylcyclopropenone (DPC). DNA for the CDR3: TGTGCCAGCAGCCCCCGACCCCCAGGACAGGACTCCTACGAGCAGTACTTC. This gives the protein CASSPRPPGQDSYEQYF. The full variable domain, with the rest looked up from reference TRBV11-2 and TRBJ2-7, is EAGVAQSPRYKIIEKRQSVAFWCNPISGHATLYWYQQILGQGPKLLIQFQNNGVVDDSQLPKDRFSAERLKGVDSTLKIQPAKLEDSAVYLCASSPRPPGQDSYEQYFGPGTRLTVT.